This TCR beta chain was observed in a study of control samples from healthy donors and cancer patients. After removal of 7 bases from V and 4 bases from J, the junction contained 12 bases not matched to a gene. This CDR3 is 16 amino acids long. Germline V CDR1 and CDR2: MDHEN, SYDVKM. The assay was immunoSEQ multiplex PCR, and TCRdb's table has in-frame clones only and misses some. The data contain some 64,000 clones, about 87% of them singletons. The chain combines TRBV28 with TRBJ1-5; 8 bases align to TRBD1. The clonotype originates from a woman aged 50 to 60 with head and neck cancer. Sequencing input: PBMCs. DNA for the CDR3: TGTGCCAGCAACTCCATGGGGCAGGGGGCGAATCAGCCCCAGCATTTT. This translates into CASNSMGQGANQPQHF.